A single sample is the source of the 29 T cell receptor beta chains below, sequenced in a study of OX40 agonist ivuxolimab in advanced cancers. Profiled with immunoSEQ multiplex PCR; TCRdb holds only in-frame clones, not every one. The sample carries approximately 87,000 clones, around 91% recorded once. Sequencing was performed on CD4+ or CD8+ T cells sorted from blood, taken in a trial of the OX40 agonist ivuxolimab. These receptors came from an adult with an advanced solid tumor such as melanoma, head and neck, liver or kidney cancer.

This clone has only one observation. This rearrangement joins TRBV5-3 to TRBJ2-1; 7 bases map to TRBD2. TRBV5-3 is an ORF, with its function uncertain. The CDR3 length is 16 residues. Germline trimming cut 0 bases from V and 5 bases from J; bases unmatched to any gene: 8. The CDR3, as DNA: TGTGCCAGAAGCTTGGAGGGTGTGGCGGGGGACAATGAGCAGTTCTTC. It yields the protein CARSLEGVAGDNEQFF.

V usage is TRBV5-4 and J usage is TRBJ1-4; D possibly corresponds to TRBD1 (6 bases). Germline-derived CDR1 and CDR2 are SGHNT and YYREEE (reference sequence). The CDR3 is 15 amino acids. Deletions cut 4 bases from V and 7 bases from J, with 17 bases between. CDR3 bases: TGTGCCAGCAGCCCAAACAGGGCGGGCGGTGAAAAACTGTTTTTT. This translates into CASSPNRAGGEKLFF.

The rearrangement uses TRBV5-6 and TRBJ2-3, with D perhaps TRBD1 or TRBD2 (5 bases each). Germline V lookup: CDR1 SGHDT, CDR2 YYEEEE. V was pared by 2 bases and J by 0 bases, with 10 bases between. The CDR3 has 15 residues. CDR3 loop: CASSLTGPSTDTQYF. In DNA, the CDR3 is TGTGCCAGCAGCTTAACGGGACCTAGCACAGATACGCAGTATTTT.

The CDR3 nucleotides are TGTGCCAGCAGCCGTAGCGGGAGGAGAGATGAGCAGTTCTTC. Translating it yields CASSRSGRRDEQFF. The rearrangement links TRBV7-9 to TRBJ2-1, with 10 bases lining up with TRBD2. CDR3 length equals 14 residues. The germline V gene has CDR1 SEHNR and CDR2 FQNEAQ (reference sequence). Trimming cost V 5 bases and J 8 bases; bases outside gene matches: 6.

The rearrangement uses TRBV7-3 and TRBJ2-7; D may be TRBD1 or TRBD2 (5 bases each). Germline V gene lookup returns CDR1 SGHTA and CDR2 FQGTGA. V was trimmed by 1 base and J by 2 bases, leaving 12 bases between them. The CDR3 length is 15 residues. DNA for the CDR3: TGTGCCAGCAGCTTAAGCGGGCAGGGACCCTACGAGCAGTACTTC. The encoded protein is CASSLSGQGPYEQYF.

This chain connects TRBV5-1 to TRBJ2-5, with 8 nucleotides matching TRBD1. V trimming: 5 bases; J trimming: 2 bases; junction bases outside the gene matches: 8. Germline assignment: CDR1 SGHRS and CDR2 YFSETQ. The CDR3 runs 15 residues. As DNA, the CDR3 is TGCGCCAGCAGGAAGGGACAGGTTGCTCAAGAGACCCAGTACTTC. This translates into CASRKGQVAQETQYF.

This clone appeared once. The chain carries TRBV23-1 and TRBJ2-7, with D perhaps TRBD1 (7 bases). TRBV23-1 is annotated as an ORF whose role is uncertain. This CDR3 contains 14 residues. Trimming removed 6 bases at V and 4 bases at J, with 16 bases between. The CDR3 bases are TGCGCCAGCAGCCCGGAACAGGGGACTTACGAGCAGTACTTC. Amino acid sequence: CASSPEQGTYEQYF.

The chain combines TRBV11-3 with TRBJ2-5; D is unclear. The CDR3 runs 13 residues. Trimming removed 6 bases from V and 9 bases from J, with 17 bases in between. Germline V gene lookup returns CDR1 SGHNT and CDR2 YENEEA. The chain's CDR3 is CASSSTPVMAQYF. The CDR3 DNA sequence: TGTGCCAGCAGTTCGACTCCTGTCATGGCCCAGTACTTC.

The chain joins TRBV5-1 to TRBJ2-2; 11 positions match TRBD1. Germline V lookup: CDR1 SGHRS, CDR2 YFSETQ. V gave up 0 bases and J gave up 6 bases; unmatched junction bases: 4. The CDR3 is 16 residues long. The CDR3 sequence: CASSLVVGQGAGELFF. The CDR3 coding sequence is TGCGCCAGCAGCTTGGTGGTGGGACAGGGGGCCGGGGAGCTGTTTTTT.

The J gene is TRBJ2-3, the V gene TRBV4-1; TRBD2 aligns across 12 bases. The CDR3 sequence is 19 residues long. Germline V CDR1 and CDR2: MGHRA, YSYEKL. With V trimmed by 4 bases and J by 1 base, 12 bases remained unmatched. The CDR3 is CASSRPGLAGRTRTDTQYF. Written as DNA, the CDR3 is TGCGCCAGCAGCCGTCCGGGACTAGCGGGTCGTACTCGCACAGATACGCAGTATTTT.

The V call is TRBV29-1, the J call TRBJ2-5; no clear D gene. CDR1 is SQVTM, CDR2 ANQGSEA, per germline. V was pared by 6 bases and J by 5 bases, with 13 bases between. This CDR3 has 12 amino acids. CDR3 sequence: CSVTVGGETQYF. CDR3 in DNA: TGCAGCGTGACTGTAGGTGGGGAGACCCAGTACTTC.

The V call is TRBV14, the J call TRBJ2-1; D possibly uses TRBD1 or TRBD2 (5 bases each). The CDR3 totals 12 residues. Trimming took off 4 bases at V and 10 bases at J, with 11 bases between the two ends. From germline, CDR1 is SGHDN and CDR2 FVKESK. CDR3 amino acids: CASSPSGREQFF. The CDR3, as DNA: TGTGCCAGCAGCCCTTCAGGGAGAGAGCAGTTCTTC.

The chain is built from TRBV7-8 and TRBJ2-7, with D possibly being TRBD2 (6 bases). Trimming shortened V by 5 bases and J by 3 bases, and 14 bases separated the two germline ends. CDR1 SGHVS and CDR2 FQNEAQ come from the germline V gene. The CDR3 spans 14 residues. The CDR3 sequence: CASSPLAGIYEQYF. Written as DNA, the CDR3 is TGTGCCAGCAGCCCACTGGCGGGGATCTACGAGCAGTACTTC.

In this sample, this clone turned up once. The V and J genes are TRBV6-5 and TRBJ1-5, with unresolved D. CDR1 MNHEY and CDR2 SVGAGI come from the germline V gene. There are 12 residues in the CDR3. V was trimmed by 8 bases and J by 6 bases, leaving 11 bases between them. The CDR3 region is CASGQRGQPQHF. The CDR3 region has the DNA TGTGCCAGCGGGCAGCGTGGTCAGCCCCAGCATTTT.

CDR3 nucleotides: TGTGCCAGCAGCGGTCCAGGCTCCCCCTACGAGCAGTACTTC. Amino acid sequence: CASSGPGSPYEQYF. The rearrangement links TRBV28 to TRBJ2-7; D is ambiguous. The CDR3 totals 14 residues. CDR1 and CDR2 from the germline V gene are MDHEN and SYDVKM. V gave up 6 bases and J gave up 2 bases, with 14 bases separating them. Drawing the rest from reference TRBV28 and TRBJ2-7, the complete variable domain is DVKVTQSSRYLVKRTGEKVFLECVQDMDHENMFWYRQDPGLGLRLIYFSYDVKMKEKGDIPEGYSVSREKKERFSLILESASTNQTSMYLCASSGPGSPYEQYFGPGTRLTVT.

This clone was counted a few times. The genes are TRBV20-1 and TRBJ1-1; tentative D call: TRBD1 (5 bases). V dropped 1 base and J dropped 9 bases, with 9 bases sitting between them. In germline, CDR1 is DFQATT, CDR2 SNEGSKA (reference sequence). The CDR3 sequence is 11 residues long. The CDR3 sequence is CSARGKGKAFF. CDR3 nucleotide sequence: TGCAGTGCTAGAGGGAAGGGGAAAGCTTTCTTT.

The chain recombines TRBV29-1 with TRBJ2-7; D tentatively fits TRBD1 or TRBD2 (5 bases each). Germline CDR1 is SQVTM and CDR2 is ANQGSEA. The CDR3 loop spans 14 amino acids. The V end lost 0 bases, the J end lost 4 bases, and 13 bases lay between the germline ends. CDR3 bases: TGCAGCGTTGAAGATAAGCGGAAGGGGTACGAGCAGTACTTC. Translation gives CSVEDKRKGYEQYF.

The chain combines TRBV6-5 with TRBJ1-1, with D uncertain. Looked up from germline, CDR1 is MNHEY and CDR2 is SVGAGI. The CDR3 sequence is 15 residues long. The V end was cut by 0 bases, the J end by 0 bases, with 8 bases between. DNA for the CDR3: TGTGCCAGCAGTTACTCGAAAGGGTTGAACACTGAAGCTTTCTTT. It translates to CASSYSKGLNTEAFF.

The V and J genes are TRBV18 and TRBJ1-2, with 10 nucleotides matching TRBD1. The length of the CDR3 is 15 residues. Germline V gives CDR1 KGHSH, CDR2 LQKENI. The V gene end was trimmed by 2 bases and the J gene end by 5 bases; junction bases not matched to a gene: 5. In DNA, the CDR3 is TGTGCCAGCTCACCAACCGGGACAGGGGTTTATGGCTACACCTTC. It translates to CASSPTGTGVYGYTF.

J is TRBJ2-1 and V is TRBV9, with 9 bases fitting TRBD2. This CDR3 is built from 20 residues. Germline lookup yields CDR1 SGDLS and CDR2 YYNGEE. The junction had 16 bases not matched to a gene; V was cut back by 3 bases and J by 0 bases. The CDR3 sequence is CASSGPSGRTRGGSYNEQFF. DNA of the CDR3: TGTGCCAGCAGCGGCCCGAGCGGGAGGACTCGCGGGGGCTCCTACAATGAGCAGTTCTTC. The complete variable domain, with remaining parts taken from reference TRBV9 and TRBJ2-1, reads DSGVTQTPKHLITATGQRVTLRCSPRSGDLSVYWYQQSLDQGLQFLIQYYNGEERAKGNILERFSAQQFPDLHSELNLSSLELGDSALYFCASSGPSGRTRGGSYNEQFFGPGTRLTVL.

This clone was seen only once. CDR3 nucleotides: TGTGCCAGCAGTCCTACCTTTTCGGGAGGGGGAGAGACCCAGTACTTC. Translating gives CASSPTFSGGGETQYF. This chain joins TRBV7-9 and TRBJ2-5, with 8 nucleotides matching TRBD2. The CDR3 has 16 amino acids. V gave up 6 bases and J gave up 4 bases; unmatched junction bases: 13. Per the germline V gene, CDR1 is SEHNR and CDR2 is FQNEAQ (reference sequence).

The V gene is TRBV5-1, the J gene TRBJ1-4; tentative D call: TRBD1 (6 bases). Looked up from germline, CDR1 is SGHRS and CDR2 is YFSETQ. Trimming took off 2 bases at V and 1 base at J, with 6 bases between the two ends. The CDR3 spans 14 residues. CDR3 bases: TGCGCCAGCAGCTTACAGGGAACTAATGAAAAACTGTTTTTT. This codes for CASSLQGTNEKLFF.

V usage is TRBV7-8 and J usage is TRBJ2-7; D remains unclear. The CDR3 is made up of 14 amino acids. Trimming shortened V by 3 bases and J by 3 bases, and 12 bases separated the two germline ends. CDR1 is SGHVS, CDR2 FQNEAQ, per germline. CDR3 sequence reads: CASSFLDGNYEQYF. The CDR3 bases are TGTGCCAGCAGCTTCCTGGACGGAAACTACGAGCAGTACTTC.

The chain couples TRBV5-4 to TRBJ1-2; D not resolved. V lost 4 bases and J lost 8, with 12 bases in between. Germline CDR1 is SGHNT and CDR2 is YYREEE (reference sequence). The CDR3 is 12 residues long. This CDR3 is CASSLGELGYTF. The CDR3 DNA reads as TGTGCCAGCAGCCTGGGTGAGCTCGGCTACACCTTC.

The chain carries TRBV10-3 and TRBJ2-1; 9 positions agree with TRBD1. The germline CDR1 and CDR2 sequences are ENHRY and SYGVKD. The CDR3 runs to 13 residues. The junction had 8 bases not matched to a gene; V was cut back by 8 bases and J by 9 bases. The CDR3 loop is CAIDTGGRGEQFF. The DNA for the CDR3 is TGTGCCATCGACACAGGGGGCAGGGGTGAGCAGTTCTTC.

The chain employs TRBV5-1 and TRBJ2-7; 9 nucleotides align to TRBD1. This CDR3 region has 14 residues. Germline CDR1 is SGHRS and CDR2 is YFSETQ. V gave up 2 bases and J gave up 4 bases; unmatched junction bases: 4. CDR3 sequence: CASSFTGGGYEQYF. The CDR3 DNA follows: TGCGCCAGCAGCTTTACAGGGGGCGGGTACGAGCAGTACTTC.

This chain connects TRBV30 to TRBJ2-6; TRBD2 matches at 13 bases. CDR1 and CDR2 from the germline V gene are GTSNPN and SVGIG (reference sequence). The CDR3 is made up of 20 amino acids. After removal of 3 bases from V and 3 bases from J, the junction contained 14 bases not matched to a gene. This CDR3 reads CAWRRDGLAGDLGGANVLTF. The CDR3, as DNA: TGTGCCTGGAGAAGAGACGGACTAGCGGGAGACTTGGGTGGGGCCAACGTCCTGACTTTC. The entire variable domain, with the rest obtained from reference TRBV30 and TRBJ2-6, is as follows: SQTIHQWPATLVQPVGSPLSLECTVEGTSNPNLYWYRQAAGRGLQLLFYSVGIGQISSEVPQNLSASRPQDRQFILSSKKLLLSDSGFYLCAWRRDGLAGDLGGANVLTFGAGSRLTVL.

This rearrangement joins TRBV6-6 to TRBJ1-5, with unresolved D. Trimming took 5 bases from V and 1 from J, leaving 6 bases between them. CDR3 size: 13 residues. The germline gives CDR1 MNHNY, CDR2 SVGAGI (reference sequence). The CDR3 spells CASSRGSNQPQHF. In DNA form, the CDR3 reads TGTGCCAGCAGTCGGGGAAGCAATCAGCCCCAGCATTTT.

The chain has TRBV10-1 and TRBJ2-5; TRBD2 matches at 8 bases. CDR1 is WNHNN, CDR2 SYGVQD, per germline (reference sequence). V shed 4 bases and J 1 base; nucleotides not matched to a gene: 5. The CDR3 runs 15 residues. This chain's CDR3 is CASSAPAGAQETQYF. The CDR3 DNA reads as TGCGCCAGCAGTGCCCCAGCGGGAGCCCAAGAGACCCAGTACTTC.